The TCR beta chain under discussion was sequenced for a study of blood T cell repertoires in COVID-19. Study information: Cohort 3 recovery required two negative PCRs, clearance, or symptom resolution.

TCRdb keeps only in-frame clones here, not all; method: immunoSEQ multiplex PCR. Of 120,000 to 150,000 clones in the sample, approximately 84% were seen once. This TCR derives from a man aged 50 to 59 in a cohort exposed to, infected with or recovered from COVID-19 (not recorded which). The sequenced material came from PBMCs or T cells enriched from blood (not recorded which).

As DNA, the CDR3 is TGTGCCAGCACTCTCAGCGGAGGGTTAGGAAACACCATATATTTT. Its translation is CASTLSGGLGNTIYF. V usage is TRBV3-1 (or the pseudogene TRBV3-2) and J usage is TRBJ1-3; D gene ambiguous. In germline, CDR1 is LGHDT, CDR2 YNNKEL (reference sequence). Trimming left V 7 bases short and J 4 bases short, with 17 bases between. This CDR3 is built from 15 residues.